Presented here are 8 T cell receptor beta chains from one specimen sequenced in a study of T cells in localized non-small cell lung cancer. Sequencing used immunoSEQ multiplex PCR; TCRdb keeps in-frame clones, though not all of them. The table shows under 2,500 clones, with about a fifth occurring only once. The material sequenced was lung tumor tissue, taken before any cancer treatment. The receptors shown here come from a male donor aged 60 or older with stage I lung adenocarcinoma.

This clone occurred a few times. The rearrangement links TRBV19 to TRBJ1-1, with D perhaps matching TRBD1 (6 bases). Trimming stripped 4 bases from V and 8 bases from J, with 11 bases between. CDR3 length: 12 residues. Germline CDR1 and CDR2: LNHDA and SQIVND (reference sequence). The CDR3 region is CASSSNRAEAFF. Written as DNA, the CDR3 is TGTGCCAGTAGTAGTAACAGGGCCGAAGCTTTCTTT.

V is TRBV28 and J is TRBJ2-6; 7 bases match TRBD1. The CDR3 is made up of 18 amino acids. J gave up 5 bases and V 9 bases, and 19 bases lay outside the gene matches. Per germline, CDR1 MDHEN and CDR2 SYDVKM. The CDR3 loop is CASNTISPGQFRANVLTF. The CDR3 DNA sequence: TGTGCCAGTAATACGATCTCCCCGGGACAGTTTCGGGCCAACGTCCTGACTTTC.

The chain employs TRBV11-3 and TRBJ2-6; TRBD1 is a possible D gene (5 bases). The V gene's germline CDR1 is SGHNT and CDR2 YENEEA. The CDR3 totals 15 residues. V lost 3 bases, J lost 2 bases, and 8 bases lay in between. CDR3 amino acids: CASSFRVAGANVLTF. The CDR3 DNA follows: TGTGCCAGCAGCTTCAGGGTGGCTGGGGCCAACGTCCTGACTTTC.

This sequence joins TRBV11-3 and TRBJ2-2; 13 bases agree with TRBD2. This CDR3 region has 19 residues. Germline-derived CDR1 and CDR2 are SGHNT and YENEEA. The V segment lost 2 bases and the J segment 0 bases; nucleotides outside the gene matches: 6. The CDR3 DNA follows: TGTGCCAGCAGCTTAAGCGGACTAGCGGGAGTTGCGAACACCGGGGAGCTGTTTTTT. Translation gives CASSLSGLAGVANTGELFF.

This clone was detected only a few times. This sequence joins TRBV28 and TRBJ1-1, with D hard to call. Germline loops: CDR1 MDHEN, CDR2 SYDVKM. V dropped 1 base and J dropped 8 bases, with 17 bases sitting between them. This CDR3 is 15 amino acids long. In DNA form, the CDR3 reads TGTGCCAGCAGTTTATTCCCTGAAGGCGGCGGGGAAGCTTTCTTT. Translated: CASSLFPEGGGEAFF.

This clone was seen a few times. V is TRBV11-3 and J is TRBJ2-7; weak D call: TRBD1 (6 bases). Germline V CDR1 and CDR2: SGHNT, YENEEA. This CDR3 is 14 amino acids long. Trimming pared 4 bases from V and 2 bases from J, leaving 12 bases between. CDR3 residues: CASSYGGQPYEQYF. As DNA, the CDR3 is TGTGCCAGCAGCTACGGCGGACAGCCCTACGAGCAGTACTTC.

The gene calls are TRBV11-3 and TRBJ2-3, with 10 nucleotides matching TRBD2. CDR3 length: 15 residues. V gave up 5 bases and J gave up 5 bases; unmatched junction bases: 7. Germline V gene data show CDR1 as SGHNT and CDR2 as YENEEA. The CDR3, as DNA: TGTGCCAGCAGCCCCGGGACTAGCGAAGGAGATACGCAGTATTTT. Amino acid sequence: CASSPGTSEGDTQYF.

By proportion, this clone is medium-sized. The J gene is TRBJ1-1, the V gene TRBV6-8; tentative D call: TRBD1 (6 bases). Germline CDR1 and CDR2: MNHGY and SAAAGT. This CDR3 region has 15 residues. Trimming took off 11 bases at V and 1 base at J, with 20 bases between the two ends. The CDR3, as DNA: TGTGCCCAGCAGGAACAGGGACGGGGGAACACTGAAGCTTTCTTT. It yields the protein CAQQEQGRGNTEAFF.